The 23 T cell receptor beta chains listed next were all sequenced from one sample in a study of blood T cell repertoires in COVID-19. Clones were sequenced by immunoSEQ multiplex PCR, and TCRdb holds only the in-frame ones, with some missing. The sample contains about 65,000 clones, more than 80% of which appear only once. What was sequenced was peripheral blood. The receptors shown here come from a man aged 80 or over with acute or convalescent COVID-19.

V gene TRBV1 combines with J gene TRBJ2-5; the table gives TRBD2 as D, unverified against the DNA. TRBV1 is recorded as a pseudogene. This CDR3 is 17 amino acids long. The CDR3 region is CTSSQDRHRRGQETQYF. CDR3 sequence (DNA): TGCACCAGCAGCCAAGATAGGCATAGGAGGGGCCAAGAGACCCAGTACTTC.

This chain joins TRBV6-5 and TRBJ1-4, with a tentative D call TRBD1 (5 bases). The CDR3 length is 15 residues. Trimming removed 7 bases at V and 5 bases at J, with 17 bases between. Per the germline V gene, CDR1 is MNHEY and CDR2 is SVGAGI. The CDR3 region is CASIRRQSLNEKLFF. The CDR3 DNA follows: TGTGCCAGCATCCGCAGACAGTCACTAAATGAAAAACTGTTTTTT.

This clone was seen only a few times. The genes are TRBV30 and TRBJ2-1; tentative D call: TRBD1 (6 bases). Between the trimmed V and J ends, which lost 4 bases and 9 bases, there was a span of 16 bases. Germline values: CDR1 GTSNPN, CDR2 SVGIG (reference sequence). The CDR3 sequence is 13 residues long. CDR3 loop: CAWKDRTAGEQFF. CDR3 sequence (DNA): TGTGCCTGGAAGGACCGGACAGCCGGTGAGCAGTTCTTC.

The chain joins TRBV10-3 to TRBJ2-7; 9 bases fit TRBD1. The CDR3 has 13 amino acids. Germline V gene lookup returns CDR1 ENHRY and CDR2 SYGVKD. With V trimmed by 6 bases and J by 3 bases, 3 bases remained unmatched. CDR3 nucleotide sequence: TGTGCCATCAGACAGGGGGCTGTCTACGAGCAGTACTTC. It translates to CAIRQGAVYEQYF.

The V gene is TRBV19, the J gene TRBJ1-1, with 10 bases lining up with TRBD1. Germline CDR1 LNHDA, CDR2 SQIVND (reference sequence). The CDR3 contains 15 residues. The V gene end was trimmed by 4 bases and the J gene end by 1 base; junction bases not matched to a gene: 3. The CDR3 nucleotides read TGTGCCAGTAGTACCCGGACAGGGGGGAACACTGAAGCTTTCTTT. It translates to CASSTRTGGNTEAFF.

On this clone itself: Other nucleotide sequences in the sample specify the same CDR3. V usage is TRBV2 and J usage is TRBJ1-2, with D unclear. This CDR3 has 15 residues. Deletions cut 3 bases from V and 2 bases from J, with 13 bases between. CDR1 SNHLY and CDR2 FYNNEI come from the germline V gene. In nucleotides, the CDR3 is TGTGCCAGCAGTGAGGGAGGCGGCGGAAACTATGGCTACACCTTC. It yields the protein CASSEGGGGNYGYTF.

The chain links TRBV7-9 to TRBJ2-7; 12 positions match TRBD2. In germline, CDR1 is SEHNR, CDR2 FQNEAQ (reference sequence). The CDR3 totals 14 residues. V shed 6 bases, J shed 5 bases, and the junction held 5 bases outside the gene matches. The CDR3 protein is CASSSPSGGDEQYF. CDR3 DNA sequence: TGTGCCAGCAGTTCCCCTAGCGGGGGGGACGAGCAGTACTTC.

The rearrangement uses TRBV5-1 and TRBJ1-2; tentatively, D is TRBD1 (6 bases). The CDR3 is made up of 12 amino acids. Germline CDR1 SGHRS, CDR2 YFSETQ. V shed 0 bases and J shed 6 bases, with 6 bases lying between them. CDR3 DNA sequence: TGCGCCAGCAGCTTGGAGGGGGATGGCTACACCTTC. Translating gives CASSLEGDGYTF.

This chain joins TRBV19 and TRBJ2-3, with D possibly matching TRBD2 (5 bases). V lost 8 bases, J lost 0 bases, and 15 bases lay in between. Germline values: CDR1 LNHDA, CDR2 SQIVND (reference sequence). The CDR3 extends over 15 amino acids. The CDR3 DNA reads TGTGCCAGTGGCGACGCGGGTAGCAGCACAGATACGCAGTATTTT. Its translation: CASGDAGSSTDTQYF.

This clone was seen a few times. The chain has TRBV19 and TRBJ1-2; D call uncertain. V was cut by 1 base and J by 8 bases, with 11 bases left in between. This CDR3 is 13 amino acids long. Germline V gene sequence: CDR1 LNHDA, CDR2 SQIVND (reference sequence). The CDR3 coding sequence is TGTGCCAGTAGTATAGCATCATTGCGAGGCTACACCTTC. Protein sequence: CASSIASLRGYTF.

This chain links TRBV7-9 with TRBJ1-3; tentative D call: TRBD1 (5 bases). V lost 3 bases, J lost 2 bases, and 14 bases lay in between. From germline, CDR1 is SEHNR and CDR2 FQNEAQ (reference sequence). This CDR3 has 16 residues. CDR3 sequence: CASSFYQGTAGNTIYF. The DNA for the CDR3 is TGTGCCAGCAGCTTTTATCAGGGAACTGCTGGAAACACCATATATTTT.

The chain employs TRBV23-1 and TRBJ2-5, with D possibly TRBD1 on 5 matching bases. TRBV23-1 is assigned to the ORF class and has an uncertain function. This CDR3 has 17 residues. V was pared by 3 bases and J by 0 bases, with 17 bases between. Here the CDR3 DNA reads TGCGCCAGCAGTCACCTAGGCAGGGTTGTGTACCAAGAGACCCAGTACTTC. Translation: CASSHLGRVVYQETQYF.

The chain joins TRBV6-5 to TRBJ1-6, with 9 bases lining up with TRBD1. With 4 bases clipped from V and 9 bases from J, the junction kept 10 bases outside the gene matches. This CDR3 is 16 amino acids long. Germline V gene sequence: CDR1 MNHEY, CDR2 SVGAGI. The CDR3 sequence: CASSSGTGFSGSPLHF. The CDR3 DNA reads TGTGCCAGCAGTTCCGGGACAGGGTTTAGTGGTTCACCCCTCCACTTT.

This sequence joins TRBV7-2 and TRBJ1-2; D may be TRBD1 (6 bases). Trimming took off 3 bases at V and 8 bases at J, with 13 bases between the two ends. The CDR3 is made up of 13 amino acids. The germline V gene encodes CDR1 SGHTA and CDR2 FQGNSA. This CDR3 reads CASSFDYRVGYTF. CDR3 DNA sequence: TGTGCCAGCAGCTTTGACTACAGGGTCGGCTACACCTTC.

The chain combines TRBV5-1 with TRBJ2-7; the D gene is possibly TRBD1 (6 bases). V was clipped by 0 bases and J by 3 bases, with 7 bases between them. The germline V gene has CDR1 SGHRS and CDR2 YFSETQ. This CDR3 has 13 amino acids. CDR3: CASSLAQGYEQYF. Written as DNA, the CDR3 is TGCGCCAGCAGCTTGGCACAGGGCTACGAGCAGTACTTC.

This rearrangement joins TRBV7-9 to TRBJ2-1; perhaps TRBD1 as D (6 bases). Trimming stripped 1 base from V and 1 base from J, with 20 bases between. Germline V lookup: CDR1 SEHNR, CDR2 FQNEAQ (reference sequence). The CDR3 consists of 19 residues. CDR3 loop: CASSLEGSWGLISYNEQFF. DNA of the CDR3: TGTGCCAGCAGCTTAGAGGGGTCCTGGGGGCTAATATCCTACAATGAGCAGTTCTTC.

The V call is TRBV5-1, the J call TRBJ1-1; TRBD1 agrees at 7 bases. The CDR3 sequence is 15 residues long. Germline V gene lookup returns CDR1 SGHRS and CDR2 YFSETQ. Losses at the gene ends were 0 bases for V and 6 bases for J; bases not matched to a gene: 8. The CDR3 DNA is TGCGCCAGCAGCTTGGGAGGGGGCGTGGGACCTGAAGCTTTCTTT. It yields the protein CASSLGGGVGPEAFF.

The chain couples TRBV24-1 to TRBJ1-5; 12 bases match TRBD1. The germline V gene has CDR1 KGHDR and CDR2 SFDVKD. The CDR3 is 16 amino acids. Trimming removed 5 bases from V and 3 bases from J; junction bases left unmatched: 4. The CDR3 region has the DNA TGTGCCACCAGTGCCGGGACAGGGGGCTTCAATCAGCCCCAGCATTTT. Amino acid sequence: CATSAGTGGFNQPQHF.

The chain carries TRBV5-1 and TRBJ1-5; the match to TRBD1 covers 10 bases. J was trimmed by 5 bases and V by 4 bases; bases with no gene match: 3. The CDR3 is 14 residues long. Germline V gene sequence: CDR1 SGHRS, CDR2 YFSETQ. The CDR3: CASSTGTGDQPQHF. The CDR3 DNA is TGCGCCAGCAGCACCGGGACAGGGGATCAGCCCCAGCATTTT.

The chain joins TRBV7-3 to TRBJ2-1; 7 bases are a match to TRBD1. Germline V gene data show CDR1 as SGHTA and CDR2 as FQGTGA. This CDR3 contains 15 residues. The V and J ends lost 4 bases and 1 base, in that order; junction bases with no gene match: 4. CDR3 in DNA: TGTGCCAGCAGCTCCGACAGGGCGTCCTACAATGAGCAGTTCTTC. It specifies CASSSDRASYNEQFF.

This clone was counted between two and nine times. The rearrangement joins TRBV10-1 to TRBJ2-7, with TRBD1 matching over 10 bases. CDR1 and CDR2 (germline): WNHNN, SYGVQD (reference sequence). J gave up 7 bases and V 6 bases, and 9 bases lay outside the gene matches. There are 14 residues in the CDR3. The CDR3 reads CASSAGQGLREQYF. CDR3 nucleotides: TGCGCCAGCAGCGCGGGACAGGGGCTTCGGGAGCAGTACTTC.

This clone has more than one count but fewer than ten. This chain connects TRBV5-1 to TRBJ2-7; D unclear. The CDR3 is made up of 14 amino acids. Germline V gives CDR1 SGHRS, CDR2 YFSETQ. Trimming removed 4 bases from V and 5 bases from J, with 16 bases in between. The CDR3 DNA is TGCGCCAGCAGCCGGAGCAGCTCTATAAACGAGCAGTACTTC. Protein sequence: CASSRSSSINEQYF.

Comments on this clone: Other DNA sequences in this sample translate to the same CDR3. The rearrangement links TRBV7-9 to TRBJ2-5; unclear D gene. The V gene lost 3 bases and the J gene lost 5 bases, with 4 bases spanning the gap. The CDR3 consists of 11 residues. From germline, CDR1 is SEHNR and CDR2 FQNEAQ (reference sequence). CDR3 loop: CASSFRETQYF. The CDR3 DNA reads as TGTGCCAGCAGCTTTCGGGAGACCCAGTACTTC.